This T cell receptor (beta chain) was sequenced in a study of T cell responses to AZD1222 COVID-19 vaccine. Data came from immunoSEQ multiplex PCR; TCRdb stores just in-frame clones and leaves some out. The sample has some 90,000 clones; 70% to 90% are singletons. Deletions cut 0 bases from V and 12 bases from J, with 15 bases between. The CDR3 runs 14 residues. The germline V gene has CDR1 LGHDT and CDR2 YNNKEL (reference sequence). The origin of this receptor is an adult in good health. The J gene is TRBJ2-1, the V gene TRBV3-1 (or the pseudogene TRBV3-2), with D possibly being TRBD1 (5 bases). This specimen was peripheral blood, taken on day 0 of AZD1222 vaccination. CDR3 sequence: CASSQDLPGYGQFF. The CDR3 DNA reads as TGTGCCAGCAGCCAAGATCTTCCAGGGTACGGGCAGTTCTTC.